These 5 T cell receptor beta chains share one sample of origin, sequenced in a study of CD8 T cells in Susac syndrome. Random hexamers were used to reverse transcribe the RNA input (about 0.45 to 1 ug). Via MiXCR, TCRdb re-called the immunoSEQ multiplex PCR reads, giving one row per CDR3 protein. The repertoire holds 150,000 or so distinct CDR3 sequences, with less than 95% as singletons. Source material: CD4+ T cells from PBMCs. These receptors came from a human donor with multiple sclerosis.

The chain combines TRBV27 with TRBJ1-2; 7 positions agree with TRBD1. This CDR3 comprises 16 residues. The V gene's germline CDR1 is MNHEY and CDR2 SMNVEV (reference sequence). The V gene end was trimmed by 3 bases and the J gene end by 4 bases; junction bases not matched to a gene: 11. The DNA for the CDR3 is TGTGCCAGCAGTTTTAAAGGGGGCATCCAGTTCTATGGCTACACCTTC. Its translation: CASSFKGGIQFYGYTF.

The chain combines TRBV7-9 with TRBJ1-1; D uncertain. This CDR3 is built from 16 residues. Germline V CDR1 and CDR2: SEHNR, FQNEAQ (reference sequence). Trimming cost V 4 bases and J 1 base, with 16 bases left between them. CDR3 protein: CASSSRPSPKNTEAFF. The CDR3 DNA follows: TGTGCCAGCAGCTCTAGACCTTCCCCCAAGAACACTGAAGCTTTCTTT. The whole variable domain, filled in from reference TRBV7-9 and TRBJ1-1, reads DTGVSQNPRHKITKRGQNVTFRCDPISEHNRLYWYRQTLGQGPEFLTYFQNEAQLEKSRLLSDRFSAERPKGSFSTLEIQRTEQGDSAMYLCASSSRPSPKNTEAFFGQGTRLTVV.

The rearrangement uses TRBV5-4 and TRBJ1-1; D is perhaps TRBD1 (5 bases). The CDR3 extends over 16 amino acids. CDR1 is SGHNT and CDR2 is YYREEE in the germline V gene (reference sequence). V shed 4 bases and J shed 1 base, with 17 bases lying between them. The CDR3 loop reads CASSPPGQGRNTEAFF. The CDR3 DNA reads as TGTGCCAGCAGCCCCCCCGGGCAGGGACGGAACACTGAAGCTTTCTTT.

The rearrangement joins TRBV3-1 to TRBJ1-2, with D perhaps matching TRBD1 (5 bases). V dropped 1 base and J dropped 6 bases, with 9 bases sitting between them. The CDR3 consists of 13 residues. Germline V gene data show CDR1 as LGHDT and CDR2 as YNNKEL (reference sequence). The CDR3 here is CASSQVAGHGYTF. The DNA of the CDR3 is TGTGCCAGCAGCCAAGTTGCAGGGCATGGCTACACCTTC.

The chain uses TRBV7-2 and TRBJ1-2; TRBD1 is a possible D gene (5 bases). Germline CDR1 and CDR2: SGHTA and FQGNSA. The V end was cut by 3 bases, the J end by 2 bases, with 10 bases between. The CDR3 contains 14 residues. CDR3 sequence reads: CASSFRDLNYGYTF. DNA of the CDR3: TGTGCCAGCAGCTTCCGGGACTTAAACTATGGCTACACCTTC.